This passage covers 2 T cell receptor beta chains from one sample sequenced in a study of T cells after yellow fever vaccination. TCRdb analysed the 5' RACE reads with MiXCR anew, one entry per CDR3 protein. The table has approximately 550,000 distinct CDR3 sequences, approximately 15% seen once. This specimen was PBMCs, taken on the day of the yellow fever booster vaccination. These receptors all stem from a man aged 30 to 39 who received the YFV17D yellow fever vaccine.

The rearrangement links TRBV7-2 to TRBJ1-5; perhaps TRBD1 as D (5 bases). Germline CDR1 and CDR2: SGHTA and FQGNSA. The CDR3 length is 16 residues. Trimming stripped 1 base from V and 3 bases from J, with 13 bases between. DNA of the CDR3: TGTGCCAGCAGCTTAGTCGGCAGGGAGGCCAATCAGCCCCAGCATTTT. Amino acid sequence: CASSLVGREANQPQHF.

The rearrangement links TRBV20-1 to TRBJ2-1; TRBD2 agrees at 9 bases. The CDR3 is 15 residues long. CDR1 and CDR2 from the germline V gene are DFQATT and SNEGSKA (reference sequence). V dropped 6 bases and J dropped 2; count of bases not matched to a gene: 8. The CDR3 DNA is TGCAGTGCCACACCGACTAGCGGTGCCTACAATGAGCAGTTCTTC. Protein: CSATPTSGAYNEQFF.